These T cell receptor beta chains were read from a single sample in a study of post-analysis software for immune sequencing data. TCRdb ran MiXCR on the PCR reads and lists one entry per CDR3 protein. The repertoire holds about 400,000 distinct CDR3 sequences, with about a third as singletons. The sequencing input was blood. The receptor set was obtained from a girl under 18 with multiple sclerosis. Each CDR3 is given with its conserved first and last residue. A D gene is named only where the DNA matches it firmly. Expanded clones get a size class; other rows say once, few or many, or leave the size out.

V	D	size	J	DNA	CDR3
TRBV12-3/TRBV12-4	NA	NA	TRBJ1-6	TGTGCCAGCAGTTTTTCCGGGACTAATTCACCCCTCCACTTT	CASSFSGTNSPLHF
TRBV12-3/TRBV12-4	TRBD1	NA	TRBJ2-2	TGTGCCAGCAGTACCGGGACAGGTCCCGGGGAGCTGTTTTTT	CASSTGTGPGELFF
TRBV10-3	NA	few	TRBJ2-7	TGTGCCATCAGTCCGGACGACTCCTACGAGCAGTACTTC	CAISPDDSYEQYF
TRBV27	TRBD1	NA	TRBJ2-7	TGTGCCAGCAGTTTTCACGGGACAGGGCACTACGAGCAGTACTTC	CASSFHGTGHYEQYF
TRBV5-1	NA	few	TRBJ1-2	TGCGCCAGCAGGCCCTGGACAACCGCTTTCTATGGCTACACCTTC	CASRPWTTAFYGYTF
TRBV6-5	NA	few	TRBJ1-5	TGTGCCAGCAGCGACGGGACGTCTAGCAATCAGCCCCAGCATTTT	CASSDGTSSNQPQHF
TRBV30	NA	NA	TRBJ1-5	TGTGCCTTAAAATCTGCCGGCTCGGGTCAGCCCCAGCATTTT	CALKSAGSGQPQHF
TRBV15	NA	NA	TRBJ2-1	TGTGCCACCAGCGCCCCCTTAATAAGCTCCTACAATGAGCAGTTCTTC	CATSAPLISSYNEQFF
TRBV27	NA	NA	TRBJ1-1	TGTGCCAGCAGTTTAAGGATACCAGGTCGAGGTTTGGTTGGCACTGAAGCTTTCTTT	CASSLRIPGRGLVGTEAFF
TRBV6-5	TRBD1	many	TRBJ1-2	TGTGCCAGCAGTCCCGGACAGGGGAATGGCTACACCTTC	CASSPGQGNGYTF
TRBV29-1	NA	NA	TRBJ1-1	TGCAGCGTTGTTCAGAGCACTGAAGCTTTCTTT	CSVVQSTEAFF
TRBV6-1	TRBD1	few	TRBJ2-7	TGTGCCAGCGGACGGGACAGGGGAGACGAGCAGTACTTC	CASGRDRGDEQYF
TRBV20-1	TRBD1	few	TRBJ1-2	TGCAGTGCCGCGTTCAGGGGGTCGAACTATGGCTACACCTTC	CSAAFRGSNYGYTF
TRBV4-1	NA	NA	TRBJ1-5	TGCGCCAGCAGCCAGGCACTAAGCAATCAGCCCCAGCATTTT	CASSQALSNQPQHF
TRBV5-1	TRBD1	NA	TRBJ1-2	TGCGCCAGCGCGTCCGGGACAGGGGTTGGCTACACCTTC	CASASGTGVGYTF
TRBV7-9	NA	NA	TRBJ1-2	TGTGCCAGCAGCTTAGACTTGTTCTATGGCTACACCTTC	CASSLDLFYGYTF
TRBV6-1	NA	once	TRBJ2-1	TGTGCCAGCAGTGAAATAGGTATCGAGTTAAATGAGCAGTTCTTC	CASSEIGIELNEQFF
TRBV7-2	NA	once	TRBJ2-7	TGTGCCAACAGCCTTGAGTCCGGGCCGTCTATCTACGAGCAGTACTTC	CANSLESGPSIYEQYF
TRBV25-1	NA	few	TRBJ2-5	TGTGCCAGCAGTGAGGTTCGGGGAACCCAGTACTTC	CASSEVRGTQYF
TRBV20-1	TRBD1	few	TRBJ1-6	TGCAGTGCTAGACAGAGTCGGGACAGGGATTCACCCCTCCACTTT	CSARQSRDRDSPLHF
TRBV12-5	NA	NA	TRBJ2-1	TGTGCTAGTGGTTTGACAGTGGGGCTCAGGGATGAGCAGTTCTTC	CASGLTVGLRDEQFF
TRBV10-3	TRBD1	few	TRBJ2-5	TGTGCCATCAGTCACGGGACAGGGGTCGGCGAGACCCAGTACTTC	CAISHGTGVGETQYF
TRBV24-1	NA	few	TRBJ2-3	TGTGCCACCAGTGATTTGCGACTAGAGATCACAGATACGCAGTATTTT	CATSDLRLEITDTQYF
TRBV28	NA	NA	TRBJ2-3	TGTGCCAGCAGTTTATCGGCGGCTGGTACGCAGTATTTT	CASSLSAAGTQYF
TRBV12-5	NA	few	TRBJ1-1	TGTGCTAGTGGTGTGGAGATGAACACTGAAGCTTTCTTT	CASGVEMNTEAFF
TRBV11-1	NA	few	TRBJ2-1	TGTGCCAGCAGCTTAGTGGGTTGGGGGGAAAGCTCCTACAATGAGCAGTTCTTC	CASSLVGWGESSYNEQFF
TRBV7-9	NA	NA	TRBJ2-7	TGTGCCAGCAGCATTGGGACCTACGAGCAGTACTTC	CASSIGTYEQYF
TRBV6-2/TRBV6-3	NA	NA	TRBJ2-5	TGTGCCAGCAGTTATTGGGCATCTTCTCGCCACGAGACCCAGTACTTC	CASSYWASSRHETQYF
TRBV4-2	TRBD2	NA	TRBJ2-3	TGTGCCAGCAGCCCGCTAGACGGACTAGCGGGGGCTTCGGGCACAGATACGCAGTATTTT	CASSPLDGLAGASGTDTQYF
TRBV12-3/TRBV12-4	TRBD1	few	TRBJ1-5	TGTGCCAGCAGTTTAGCGGGACAGGGGTTTAATCAGCCCCAGCATTTT	CASSLAGQGFNQPQHF
TRBV20-1	NA	few	TRBJ1-6	TGCAGTGCTGTAGGGGTAGGGGGACCCCTCCACTTT	CSAVGVGGPLHF
TRBV4-2	TRBD1	many	TRBJ2-7	TGTGCCAGCAGCCTGGGACAGGGCATACGCGAGCAGTACTTC	CASSLGQGIREQYF
TRBV25-1	TRBD2	few	TRBJ2-1	TGTGCCAGCAGTCTAGCGGGGGGATCCAATGAGCAGTTCTTC	CASSLAGGSNEQFF
TRBV12-3/TRBV12-4	NA	NA	TRBJ1-2	TGTGCCAGCAGTTTAGCGGCCTCGGGAGGCTACACCTTC	CASSLAASGGYTF
TRBV12-3/TRBV12-4	TRBD1	NA	TRBJ1-2	TGTGCCAGCAGAACGACAGGGGGTTCGGACTATGGCTACACCTTC	CASRTTGGSDYGYTF
TRBV7-2	TRBD1	few	TRBJ2-1	TGTGCCAGCAGCTTAGAGAGGGACAGTTCCTACAATGAGCAGTTCTTC	CASSLERDSSYNEQFF
TRBV6-5	TRBD1	few	TRBJ2-5	TGTGCCAGCAGTTACTCACAGGGGTACCAAGAGACCCAGTACTTC	CASSYSQGYQETQYF
TRBV7-9	NA	few	TRBJ1-5	TGTGCCAGCAGCTTGGACCAAGCCTGGCCCCAGCATTTT	CASSLDQAWPQHF
TRBV9	TRBD1	NA	TRBJ2-3	TGTGCCAGCAGCGCGACGCAGGGGGTCAGAGATACGCAGTATTTT	CASSATQGVRDTQYF
TRBV9	NA	NA	TRBJ2-2	TGTGCCAGCAGCGTATCAGCGAACACCGGGGAGCTGTTTTTT	CASSVSANTGELFF
TRBV20-1	NA	NA	TRBJ2-1	TGCAGTGCTGACGGGACACAGTGGCACAATGAGCAGTTCTTC	CSADGTQWHNEQFF
TRBV15	NA	NA	TRBJ2-7	TGTGCCACCAGCAGAGAGAGCGCCTCCTACGAGCAGTACTTC	CATSRESASYEQYF
TRBV29-1	NA	NA	TRBJ1-2	TGCAGCGTTGGGGACGTTTTGGGAGGCTACACCTTC	CSVGDVLGGYTF
TRBV20-1	TRBD2	few	TRBJ2-7	TGCAGTACCCCGGGACTAGCGGTCTACGAGCAGTACTTC	CSTPGLAVYEQYF
TRBV7-2	NA	few	TRBJ2-5	TGTGCCAGCAGCATACAGGGGGGGGAGACCCAGTACTTC	CASSIQGGETQYF